Listed below are T cell receptor beta chains from one sample, sequenced in a study of CD8 T cells in Susac syndrome. TCRdb independently ran MiXCR on the immunoSEQ multiplex PCR reads; one entry per CDR3 protein. The sample yields 50,000 to 65,000 distinct CDR3 sequences, 90% to 95% seen once. Sequencing used CD8+ T cells from PBMCs. The receptors here all came from a human donor in good health. Both conserved end residues are part of each CDR3.

>TRBV15|TRBJ1-4
CATSRDAYATNEKLFF
>TRBV2|TRBJ1-4
CASSGLGAREKLFF
>TRBV12-3/TRBV12-4|TRBJ2-7
CASSSAGEEHSYEQYF
>TRBV12-3/TRBV12-4|TRBJ2-5
CASSSSGGVQETQYF
>TRBV10-3|TRBJ2-2
CAISDAQLMNTGELFF
>TRBV10-2|TRBJ2-4
CASSEWEITKNIQYF
>TRBV27|TRBJ2-1
CASRTGYPGNEQFF
>TRBV4-3|TRBJ1-1
CASSQERSDTEAFF
>TRBV30|TRBJ1-4
CAREETGGSEKLFF
>TRBV6-2/TRBV6-3|TRBJ2-1
CASRPTSGGADEQFF
>TRBV21-1|TRBJ2-5
CASSKGGWDRQETQYF
>TRBV19|TRBJ2-2
CASSWRREVNTGELFF
>TRBV4-2|TRBJ2-1
CASSQYGSQGHEQFF
>TRBV5-6|TRBJ2-7
CASSSDREVDYEQYF
>TRBV7-2|TRBJ2-3
CASSPLTVDSTDTQYF
>TRBV24-1|TRBJ2-2
CATLETSTGELFF
>TRBV14|TRBJ1-3
CASSQGFGLGNTIYF
>TRBV4-3|TRBJ2-7
CASSSAQGAIYEQYF
>TRBV27|TRBJ2-1
CASSSGRNEQFF
>TRBV5-6|TRBJ2-7
CASSTGQGKVYEQYF
>TRBV4-1|TRBJ2-7
CASSPGTGSGEQYF
>TRBV11-2|TRBJ2-5
CASSLDWVAGGVQETQYF
>TRBV6-5|TRBJ1-2
CASSSSSERDYGYTF
>TRBV7-6|TRBJ2-6
CASSLVGVSGANVLTF
>TRBV27|TRBJ2-1
CASSTTIAGGYNEQFF
>TRBV5-6|TRBJ2-5
CASSLKVAGVTETQYF
>TRBV4-3|TRBJ2-3
CASSQELALARSTDTQYF
>TRBV5-4|TRBJ2-3
CASSWSGGTDTQYF
>TRBV24-1|TRBJ2-5
CATSAAHRGRGETQYF
>TRBV5-6|TRBJ2-5
CASSSAGVETQYF
>TRBV7-9|TRBJ2-1
CASSLAWVSYNEQFF
>TRBV7-9|TRBJ1-6
CASSLGWDSYNSPLHF
>TRBV29-1|TRBJ2-3
CSGSADTQYF
>TRBV4-1|TRBJ1-2
CASSQEGRTNYGYTF
>TRBV7-9|TRBJ1-1
CASSIRVIRFPEAFF
>TRBV5-1|TRBJ2-7
CASSAGTGGTEQYF
>TRBV13|TRBJ2-3
CASSSRLAGGGTDTQYF
>TRBV9|TRBJ2-3
CASSVGAGQYTDTQYF
>TRBV6-5|TRBJ2-3
CASSYSRPGTGADTQYF
>TRBV5-4|TRBJ2-3
CASSLTTGASDTQYF
>TRBV28|TRBJ1-4
CASGTDTSATNEKLFF
>TRBV4-2|TRBJ2-7
CASSQGGAHVDEQYF
>TRBV4-1|TRBJ2-3
CASSQTSGGTDTQYF